This T cell receptor (beta chain) was recorded in a study of cytomegalovirus exposure and HLA in healthy donors. Study in general: Among around 200 million T cells, an earlier analysis found 90 million to 130 million unique TCR beta sequences.

Looked up from germline, CDR1 is MDHEN and CDR2 is SYDVKM. This CDR3 comprises 13 residues. The V gene end was trimmed by 5 bases and the J gene end by 1 base; junction bases not matched to a gene: 1. Healthy donors of bone marrow made up the group. PCR employed 60 Vbeta and 13 Jbeta primers. The repertoire was sequenced with immunoSEQ multiplex PCR; TCRdb's copy has only in-frame clones and lacks some. The table includes 150,000 to 200,000 clones, around 81% detected once. The sample taken for sequencing was PBMCs. This TCR was sampled from a young woman in good health and CMV-seronegative. The rearrangement joins TRBV28 to TRBJ1-2; 7 bases align to TRBD1. CDR3 sequence: CASSPGGNYGYTF. CDR3 DNA: TGTGCCAGCAGTCCAGGGGGTAACTATGGCTACACCTTC.